This note documents a single TCR beta chain sequence. The antigen is not known. Beta-chain TCR CDR3 regions were amplified from RNA transcripts. RT-PCR with HTBI primers came first, then second-round multiplex PCR. TCRdb re-called the multiplex PCR reads through MiXCR, storing one row per CDR3 protein. This sample has about 740,000 distinct CDR3 sequences, with 35% to 50% found just once. The data were taken from a study of Graves' ophthalmopathy and Graves' hyperthyroidism. Study-wide results and limits: Ophthalmopathy versus stable hyperthyroidism: 13-signature model gave around 90% sensitivity, 65% to 82% specificity. Blood also held most thyroid clonotypes expanded above 0.001 frequency.

The CDR3 totals 15 residues. Per germline, CDR1 SEHNR and CDR2 FQNEAQ (reference sequence). J gave up 6 bases and V 3 bases, and 10 bases lay outside the gene matches. This sequence was found in an adult man with Graves' ophthalmopathy. The sequencing input was peripheral blood. This rearrangement joins TRBV7-9 to TRBJ2-7; TRBD1 aligns across 8 bases. The CDR3 DNA is TGTGCCAGCAGCTTGGACAGGGAAGCCTCCGCCGAGCAGTACTTC. Translated, it gives CASSLDREASAEQYF.